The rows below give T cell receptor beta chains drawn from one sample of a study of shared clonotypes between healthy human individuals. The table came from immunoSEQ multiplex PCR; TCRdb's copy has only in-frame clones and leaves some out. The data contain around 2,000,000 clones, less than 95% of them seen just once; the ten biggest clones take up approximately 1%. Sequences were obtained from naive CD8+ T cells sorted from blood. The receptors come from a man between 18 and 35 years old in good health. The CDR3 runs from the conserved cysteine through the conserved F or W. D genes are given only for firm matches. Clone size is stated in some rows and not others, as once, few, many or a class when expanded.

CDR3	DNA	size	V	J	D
CASSSGLAYEQYF	TGTGCCAGCAGCTCCGGACTGGCCTACGAGCAGTACTTC	-	TRBV7-9	TRBJ2-7	-
CASSSLSVSGANVLTF	TGTGCCAGCAGTTCCCTTTCGGTCTCTGGGGCCAACGTCCTGACTTTC	-	TRBV6-5	TRBJ2-6	-
CASSLAAGVAYEQYF	TGTGCCAGCAGCTTAGCTGCGGGAGTGGCCTACGAGCAGTACTTC	-	TRBV7-9	TRBJ2-7	TRBD2
CASRQDTGELFF	TGTGCCAGTAGACAAGACACCGGGGAGCTGTTTTTT	-	TRBV19	TRBJ2-2	-
CASSLAGGYSPLHF	TGTGCCAGCAGCTTGGCAGGGGGTTATTCACCCCTCCACTTT	-	TRBV5-4	TRBJ1-6	TRBD1
CASSVLSRGRETQYF	TGTGCCAGCAGCGTACTATCCCGCGGGAGAGAGACCCAGTACTTC	-	TRBV9	TRBJ2-5	TRBD2
CASSPRGPTGVEGYTF	TGTGCCAGCAGCCCCAGGGGCCCTACAGGGGTTGAGGGCTACACCTTC	-	TRBV28	TRBJ1-2	TRBD1
CASSVGTGPSYEQYF	TGTGCCAGCAGCGTAGGTACAGGGCCCTCCTACGAGCAGTACTTC	-	TRBV9	TRBJ2-7	-
CATSTGTGLIYGYTF	TGTGCCACCAGCACCGGGACAGGGCTAATCTATGGCTACACCTTC	-	TRBV15	TRBJ1-2	TRBD1
CASSLSGDTGELFF	TGTGCCAGCAGCCTGTCAGGGGACACCGGGGAGCTGTTTTTT	-	TRBV28	TRBJ2-2	-
CASSPYAGQGVGLFYEQYF	TGCGCCAGCAGCCCCTACGCGGGACAGGGGGTAGGTCTGTTCTACGAGCAGTACTTC	-	TRBV4-1	TRBJ2-7	TRBD1
CASSLGQGLPNYGYTF	TGTGCCAGCAGTTTGGGACAGGGACTTCCTAACTATGGCTACACCTTC	-	TRBV6-6	TRBJ1-2	TRBD1
CASKEEPGQYNEQFF	TGTGCCAGCAAAGAAGAACCGGGACAGTACAATGAGCAGTTCTTC	-	TRBV28	TRBJ2-1	TRBD1
CASSADETQYF	TGTGCCAGCAGCGCCGATGAGACCCAGTACTTC	-	TRBV7-8	TRBJ2-5	-
CASSWTGQGGELFF	TGTGCCAGCAGCTGGACAGGGCAGGGCGGGGAGCTGTTTTTT	-	TRBV11-2	TRBJ2-2	TRBD1
CASSFMDGGSYEQYF	TGTGCCAGCAGCTTCATGGATGGTGGCTCCTACGAGCAGTACTTC	-	TRBV11-1	TRBJ2-7	-
CASSFTTFRGGVPETQYF	TGTGCCAGCAGCTTTACCACCTTCCGGGGGGGCGTGCCGGAGACCCAGTACTTC	once	TRBV7-2	TRBJ2-5	TRBD2
CASSLGAGAYEQYF	TGTGCCAGCAGCTTAGGAGCCGGGGCATACGAGCAGTACTTC	-	TRBV11-2	TRBJ2-7	-
CASSLGEGAGELFF	TGTGCCAGCAGCTTAGGGGAAGGTGCCGGGGAGCTGTTTTTT	-	TRBV5-6	TRBJ2-2	-
CASSPWGLGAYEQYF	TGTGCCAGCAGTCCCTGGGGCCTCGGGGCCTACGAGCAGTACTTC	-	TRBV28	TRBJ2-7	-
CASSLSTGLDQYEQYF	TGTGCCAGCAGCTTGAGCACGGGGCTAGATCAATACGAGCAGTACTTC	-	TRBV11-2	TRBJ2-7	-
CASSRAGGTDTQYF	TGTGCCAGCTCGAGAGCGGGAGGTACAGATACGCAGTATTTT	-	TRBV9	TRBJ2-3	TRBD2
CASSGGGAPEAFF	TGTGCCAGCAGTGGGGGAGGGGCCCCTGAAGCTTTCTTT	-	TRBV28	TRBJ1-1	-
CASSPTSGYTGELFF	TGTGCCAGTAGCCCCACTAGCGGCTACACCGGGGAGCTGTTTTTT	-	TRBV19	TRBJ2-2	TRBD2